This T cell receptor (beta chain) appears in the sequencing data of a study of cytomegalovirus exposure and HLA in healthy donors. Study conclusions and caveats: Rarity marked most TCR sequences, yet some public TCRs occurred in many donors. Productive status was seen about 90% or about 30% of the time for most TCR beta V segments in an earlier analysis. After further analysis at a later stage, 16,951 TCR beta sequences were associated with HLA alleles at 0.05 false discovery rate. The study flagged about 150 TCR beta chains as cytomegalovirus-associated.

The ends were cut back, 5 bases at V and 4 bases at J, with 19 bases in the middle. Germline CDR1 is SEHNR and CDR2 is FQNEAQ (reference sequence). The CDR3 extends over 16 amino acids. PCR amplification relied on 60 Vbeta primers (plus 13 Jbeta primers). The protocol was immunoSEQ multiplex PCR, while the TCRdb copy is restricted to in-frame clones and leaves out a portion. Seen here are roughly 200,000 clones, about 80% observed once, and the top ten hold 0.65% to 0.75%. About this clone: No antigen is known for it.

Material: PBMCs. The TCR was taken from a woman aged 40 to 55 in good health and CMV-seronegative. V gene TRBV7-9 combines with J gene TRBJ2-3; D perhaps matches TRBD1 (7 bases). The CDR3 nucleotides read TGTGCCAGCAGCACTAGTACAGGGGAGGTTTCAGATACGCAGTATTTT. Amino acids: CASSTSTGEVSDTQYF. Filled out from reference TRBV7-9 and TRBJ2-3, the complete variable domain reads DTGVSQNPRHKITKRGQNVTFRCDPISEHNRLYWYRQTLGQGPEFLTYFQNEAQLEKSRLLSDRFSAERPKGSFSTLEIQRTEQGDSAMYLCASSTSTGEVSDTQYFGPGTRLTVL.